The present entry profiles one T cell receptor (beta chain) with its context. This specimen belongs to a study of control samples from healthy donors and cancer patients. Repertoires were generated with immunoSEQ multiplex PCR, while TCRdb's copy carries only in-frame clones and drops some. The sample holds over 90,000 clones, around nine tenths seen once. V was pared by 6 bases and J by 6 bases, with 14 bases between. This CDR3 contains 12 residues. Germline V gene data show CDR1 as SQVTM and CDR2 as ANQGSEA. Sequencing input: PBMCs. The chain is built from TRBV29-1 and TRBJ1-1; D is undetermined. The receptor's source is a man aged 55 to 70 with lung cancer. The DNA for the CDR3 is TGCAGCGTGAAACGCGTTACAGCTGAAGCTTTCTTT. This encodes CSVKRVTAEAFF.